This T cell receptor (beta chain) was captured by sequencing in a study of T-cell reconstitution after alpha-beta-depleted transplantation in children. Note on this clonotype: Its antigen is unidentified.

Preparation of the TCRbeta library used unique molecular identifiers. Each CDR3 protein is one row after TCRdb ran MiXCR on the PCR reads. Of about 110,000 distinct CDR3 sequences listed, almost 6.5% are singletons. The study's findings and limits: Once a year had passed after transplant, T-cell counts and diversity came mostly from newly produced T cells. Reportedly, alpha-beta T cells present about two months post-transplant originated from several hundred expanded clones of graft origin.

V lost 5 bases and J lost 7; bases outside the gene matches: 29. There are 20 residues in the CDR3. CDR1 and CDR2 from the germline V gene are DFQATT and SNEGSKA (reference sequence). Here the sequenced sample was PBMCs, mostly from graft donor cells, taken 360 days after TCRalphabeta/CD19-depleted stem cell transplant. V usage is TRBV20-1 and J usage is TRBJ2-1; 7 nucleotides match TRBD1. The sequence was collected from a male patient aged 2 to 10 who had a stem cell transplant for acute lymphoblastic leukemia, so the T cells may come from the graft donor. CDR3 nucleotide sequence: TGCAGTGCTGAGTACCCCCCCGACAGGGACCGACCTTATACCAGGAATGAGCAGTTCTTC. Translating gives CSAEYPPDRDRPYTRNEQFF.